This T cell receptor beta chain was captured by sequencing in a study of PD-L1 blockade in urothelial cancer. Study-level background: Blood analysis took place 3 weeks (second dose) and 6 weeks after treatment start. Specimens of blood held a median count of about 140,000 T cells.

This CDR3 is built from 19 residues. CDR1 SGHAT and CDR2 FQNNGV come from the germline V gene. V lost 2 bases and J 0 bases, leaving 17 bases between the germline ends. PCRs each included synthetic TCR analog templates spiked in. Produced via immunoSEQ multiplex PCR; TCRdb's table is partial and in-frame only. The sample holds 25,000 to 30,000 clones; about 89% are singletons and the top ten take roughly 3%. The specimen comprised PBMCs, sampled around atezolizumab (anti-PD-L1) treatment. J is TRBJ1-6 and V is TRBV11-2; unclear D gene. The sequence was collected from a man aged 50-60 years with urothelial cancer. This chain's CDR3 is CASSLSGGGGFSYNSPLHF. In nucleotides, the CDR3 is TGTGCCAGCAGCTTATCGGGAGGTGGTGGTTTCTCCTATAATTCACCCCTCCACTTT.